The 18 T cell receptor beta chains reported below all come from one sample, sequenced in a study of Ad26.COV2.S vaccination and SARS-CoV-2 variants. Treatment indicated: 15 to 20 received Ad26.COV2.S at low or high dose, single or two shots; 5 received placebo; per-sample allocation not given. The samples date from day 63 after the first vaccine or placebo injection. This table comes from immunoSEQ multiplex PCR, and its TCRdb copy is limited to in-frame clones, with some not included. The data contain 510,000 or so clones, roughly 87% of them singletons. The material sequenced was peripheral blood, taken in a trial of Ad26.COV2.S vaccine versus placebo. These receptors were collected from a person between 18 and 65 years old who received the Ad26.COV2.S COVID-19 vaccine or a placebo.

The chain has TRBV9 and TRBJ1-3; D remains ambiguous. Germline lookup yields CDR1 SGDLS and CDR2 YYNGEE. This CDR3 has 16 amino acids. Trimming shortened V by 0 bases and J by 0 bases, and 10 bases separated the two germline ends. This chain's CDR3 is CASSVGESYSGNTIYF. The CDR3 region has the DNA TGTGCCAGCAGCGTAGGCGAGTCATACTCTGGAAACACCATATATTTT.

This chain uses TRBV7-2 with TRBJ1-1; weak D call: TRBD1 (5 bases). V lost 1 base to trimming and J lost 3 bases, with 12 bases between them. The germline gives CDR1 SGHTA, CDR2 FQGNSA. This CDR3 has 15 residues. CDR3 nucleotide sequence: TGTGCCAGCAGCTTAGGGTGGGGGGGATACACTGAAGCTTTCTTT. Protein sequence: CASSLGWGGYTEAFF.

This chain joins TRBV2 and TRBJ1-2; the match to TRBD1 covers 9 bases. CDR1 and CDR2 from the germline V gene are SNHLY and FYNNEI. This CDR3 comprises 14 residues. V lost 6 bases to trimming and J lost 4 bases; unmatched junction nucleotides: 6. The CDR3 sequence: CASSPGTGLYGYTF. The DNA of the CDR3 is TGTGCCAGCAGCCCCGGGACAGGGCTCTATGGCTACACCTTC. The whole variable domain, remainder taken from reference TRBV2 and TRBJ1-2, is EPEVTQTPSHQVTQMGQEVILRCVPISNHLYFYWYRQILGQKVEFLVSFYNNEISEKSEIFDDQFSVERPDGSNFTLKIRSTKLEDSAMYFCASSPGTGLYGYTFGSGTRLTVV.

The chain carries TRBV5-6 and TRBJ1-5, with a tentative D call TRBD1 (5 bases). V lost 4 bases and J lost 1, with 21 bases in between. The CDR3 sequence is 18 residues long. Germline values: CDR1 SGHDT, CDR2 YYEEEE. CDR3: CASSANGKGHLSNQPQHF. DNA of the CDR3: TGTGCCAGCAGCGCAAATGGGAAAGGACACCTAAGCAATCAGCCCCAGCATTTT. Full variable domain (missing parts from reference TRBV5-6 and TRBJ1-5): DAGVTQSPTHLIKTRGQQVTLRCSPKSGHDTVSWYQQALGQGPQFIFQYYEEEERQRGNFPDRFSGHQFPNYSSELNVNALLLGDSALYLCASSANGKGHLSNQPQHFGDGTRLSIL.

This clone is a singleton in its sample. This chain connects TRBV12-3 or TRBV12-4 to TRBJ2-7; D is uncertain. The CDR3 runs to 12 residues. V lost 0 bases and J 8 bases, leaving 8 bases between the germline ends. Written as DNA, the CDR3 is TGTGCCAGCAGTTTAGCGAACAGAAAGCAGTACTTC. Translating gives CASSLANRKQYF.

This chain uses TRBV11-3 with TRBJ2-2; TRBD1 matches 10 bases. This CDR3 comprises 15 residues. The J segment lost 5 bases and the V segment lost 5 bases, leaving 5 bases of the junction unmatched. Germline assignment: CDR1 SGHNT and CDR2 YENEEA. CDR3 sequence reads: CASSPTGGWTGELFF. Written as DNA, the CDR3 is TGTGCCAGCAGCCCGACAGGGGGCTGGACCGGGGAGCTGTTTTTT.

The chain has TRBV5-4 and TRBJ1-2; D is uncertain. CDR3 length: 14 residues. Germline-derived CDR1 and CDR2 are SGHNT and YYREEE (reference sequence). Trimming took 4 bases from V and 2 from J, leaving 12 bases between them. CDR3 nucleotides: TGTGCCAGCAGCCCGCAAATCCCGAACTATGGCTACACCTTC. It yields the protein CASSPQIPNYGYTF.

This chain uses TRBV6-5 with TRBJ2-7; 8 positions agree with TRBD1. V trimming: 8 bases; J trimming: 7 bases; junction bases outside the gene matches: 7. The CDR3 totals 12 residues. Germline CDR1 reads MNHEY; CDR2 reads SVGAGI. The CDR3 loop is CASGQGPLEQYF. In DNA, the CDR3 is TGTGCCAGCGGACAGGGACCTCTGGAGCAGTACTTC.

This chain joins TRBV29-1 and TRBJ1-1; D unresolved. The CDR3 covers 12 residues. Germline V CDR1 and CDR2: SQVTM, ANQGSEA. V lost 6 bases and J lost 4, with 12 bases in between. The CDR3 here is CSVILWATEAFF. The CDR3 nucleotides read TGCAGCGTAATTTTGTGGGCCACTGAAGCTTTCTTT.

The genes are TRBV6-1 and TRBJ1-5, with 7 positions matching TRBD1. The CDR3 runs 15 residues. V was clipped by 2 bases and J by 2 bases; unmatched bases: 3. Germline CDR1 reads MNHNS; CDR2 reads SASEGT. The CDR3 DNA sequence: TGTGCCAGCAGTGAACGGGACAGCCGCAATCAGCCCCAGCATTTT. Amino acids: CASSERDSRNQPQHF.

The CDR3 here is CASSAGTVFYEQYF. The DNA of the CDR3 is TGCGCCAGCAGCGCTGGCACAGTCTTCTACGAGCAGTACTTC. V usage is TRBV5-1 and J usage is TRBJ2-7; D is undetermined. V was trimmed by 4 bases and J by 3 bases, leaving 14 bases between them. The CDR3 consists of 14 residues. The germline gives CDR1 SGHRS, CDR2 YFSETQ.

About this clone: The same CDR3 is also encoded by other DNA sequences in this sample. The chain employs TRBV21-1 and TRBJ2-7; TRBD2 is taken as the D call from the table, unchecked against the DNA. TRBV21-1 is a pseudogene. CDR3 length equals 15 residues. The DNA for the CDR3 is TGTGCCAGCAGCAGCCCCTGGGGGGGTTCCTACGAGCAGTACTTC. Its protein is CASSSPWGGSYEQYF.

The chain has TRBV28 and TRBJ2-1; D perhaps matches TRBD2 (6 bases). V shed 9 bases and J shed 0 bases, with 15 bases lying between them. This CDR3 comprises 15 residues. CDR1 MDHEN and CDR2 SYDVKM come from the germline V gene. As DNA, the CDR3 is TGTGCCAGTTGGGGGGAGCCGAGCTCCTACAATGAGCAGTTCTTC. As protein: CASWGEPSSYNEQFF.

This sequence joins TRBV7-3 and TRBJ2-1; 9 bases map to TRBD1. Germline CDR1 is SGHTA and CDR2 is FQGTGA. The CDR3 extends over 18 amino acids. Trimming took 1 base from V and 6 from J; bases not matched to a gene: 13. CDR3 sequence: CASSLNLPGTGSPNEQFF. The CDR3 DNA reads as TGTGCCAGCAGCTTAAACCTTCCGGGGACAGGGAGTCCCAATGAGCAGTTCTTC. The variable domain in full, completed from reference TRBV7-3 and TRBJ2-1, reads GAGVSQTPSNKVTEKGKYVELRCDPISGHTALYWYRQSLGQGPEFLIYFQGTGAADDSGLPNDRFFAVRPEGSVSTLKIQRTERGDSAVYLCASSLNLPGTGSPNEQFFGPGTRLTVL.

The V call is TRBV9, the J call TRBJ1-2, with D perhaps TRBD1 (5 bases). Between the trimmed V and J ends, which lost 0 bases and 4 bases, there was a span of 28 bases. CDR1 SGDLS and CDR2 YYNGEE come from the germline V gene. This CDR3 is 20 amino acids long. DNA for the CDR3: TGTGCCAGCAGCGTAGCTAGAGGTCGGGACCCCGCCGGGGCTGCCTATGGCTACACCTTC. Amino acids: CASSVARGRDPAGAAYGYTF.

The CDR3 here is CASCNEGGPETQYF. The CDR3 bases are TGTGCCAGCTGTAATGAGGGAGGTCCAGAGACCCAGTACTTC. The J gene is TRBJ2-5, the V gene TRBV7-2, with a possible D match to TRBD2 (6 bases). Trimming removed 8 bases at V and 4 bases at J, with 17 bases between. The CDR3 has 14 amino acids. CDR1 is SGHTA, CDR2 FQGNSA, per germline.

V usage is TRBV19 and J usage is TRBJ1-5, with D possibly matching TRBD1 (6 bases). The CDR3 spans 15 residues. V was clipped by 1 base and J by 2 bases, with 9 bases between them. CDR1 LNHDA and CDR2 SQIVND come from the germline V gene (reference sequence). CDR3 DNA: TGTGCCAGTAGTATAGTCAGGGGACGCAATCAGCCCCAGCATTTT. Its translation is CASSIVRGRNQPQHF.

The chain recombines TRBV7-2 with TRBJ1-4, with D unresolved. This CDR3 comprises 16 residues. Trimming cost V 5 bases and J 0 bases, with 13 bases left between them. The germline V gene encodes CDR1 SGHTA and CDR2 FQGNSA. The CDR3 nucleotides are TGTGCCAGCAGCGCCGGACCGCCCGCAACTAATGAAAAACTGTTTTTT. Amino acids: CASSAGPPATNEKLFF.